This TCR beta chain is drawn from a study of blood T cell repertoires in COVID-19. Study overall: The analysed material was cDNA or gDNA that came from T cells, B-cell-depleted T cells, or PBMCs.

Germline assignment: CDR1 LGHNA and CDR2 YNFKEQ. The CDR3 is made up of 15 amino acids. V was shortened by 4 bases and J by 5 bases, with 18 bases between the two germline ends. In the original processing: Reference gene primers were amplified, and this amplification served to estimate nucleated cell counts. Sequencing used immunoSEQ multiplex PCR; TCRdb keeps in-frame clones, though not all of them. The V and J calls and clone size are taken from that table; D and trimming were inferred from the DNA. The sample includes about 14,000 clones, roughly 89% of them seen just once. The sample consisted of peripheral blood. The chain employs TRBV4-2 and TRBJ2-7, with a weak D call TRBD2 (5 bases). The TCR comes from a human donor in a cohort sampled during active COVID-19. CDR3 nucleotide sequence: TGTGCCAGCAGCCGAGCTGAATCGGGGATCCACGAGCAGTACTTC. Translation: CASSRAESGIHEQYF.